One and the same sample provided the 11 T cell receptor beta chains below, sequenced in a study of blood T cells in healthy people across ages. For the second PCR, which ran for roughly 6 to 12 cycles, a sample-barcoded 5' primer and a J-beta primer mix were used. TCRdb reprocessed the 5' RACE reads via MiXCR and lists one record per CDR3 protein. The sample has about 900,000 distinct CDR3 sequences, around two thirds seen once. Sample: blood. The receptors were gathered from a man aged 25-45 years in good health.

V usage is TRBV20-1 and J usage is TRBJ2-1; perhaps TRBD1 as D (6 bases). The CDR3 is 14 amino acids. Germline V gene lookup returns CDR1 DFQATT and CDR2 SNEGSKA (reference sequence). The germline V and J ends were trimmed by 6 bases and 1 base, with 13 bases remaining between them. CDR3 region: CSAPGHLSYNEQFF. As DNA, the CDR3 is TGCAGTGCCCCGGGACACCTATCCTACAATGAGCAGTTCTTC.

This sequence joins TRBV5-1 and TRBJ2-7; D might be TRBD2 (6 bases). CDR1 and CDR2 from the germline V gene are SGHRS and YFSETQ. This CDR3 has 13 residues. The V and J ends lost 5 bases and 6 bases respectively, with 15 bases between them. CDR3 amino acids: CASRTSGGFEQYF. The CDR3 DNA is TGCGCCAGCAGGACTAGTGGGGGATTCGAGCAGTACTTC.

The CDR3 is CASGINEQFF. In DNA, the CDR3 is TGTGCCAGCGGTATCAATGAGCAGTTCTTC. This rearrangement joins TRBV7-6 to TRBJ2-1; no clear D. Germline V gives CDR1 SGHVS, CDR2 FNYEAQ. The CDR3 is 10 residues long. Deletions cut 8 bases from V and 6 bases from J, with 5 bases between.

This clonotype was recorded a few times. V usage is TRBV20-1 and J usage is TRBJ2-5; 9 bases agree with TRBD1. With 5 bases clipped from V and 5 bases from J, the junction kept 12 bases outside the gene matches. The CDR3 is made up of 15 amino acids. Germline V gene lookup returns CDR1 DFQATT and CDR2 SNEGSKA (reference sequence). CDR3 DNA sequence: TGCAGTGCTCCCCGAACAGGGGGCACTGGGGAGACCCAGTACTTC. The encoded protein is CSAPRTGGTGETQYF.

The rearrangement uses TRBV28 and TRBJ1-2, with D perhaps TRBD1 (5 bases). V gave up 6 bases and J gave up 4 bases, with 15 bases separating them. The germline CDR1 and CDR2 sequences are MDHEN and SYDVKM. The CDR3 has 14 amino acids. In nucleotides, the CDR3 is TGTGCCAGCAGACTGACAGAGACCTTCTATGGCTACACCTTC. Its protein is CASRLTETFYGYTF.

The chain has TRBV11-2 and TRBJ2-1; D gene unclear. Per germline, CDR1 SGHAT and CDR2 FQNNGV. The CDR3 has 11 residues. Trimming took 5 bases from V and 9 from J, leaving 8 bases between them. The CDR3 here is CASSPIREQFF. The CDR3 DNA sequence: TGTGCCAGCAGCCCTATCCGTGAGCAGTTCTTC. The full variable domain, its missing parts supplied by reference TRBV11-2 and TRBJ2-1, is EAGVAQSPRYKIIEKRQSVAFWCNPISGHATLYWYQQILGQGPKLLIQFQNNGVVDDSQLPKDRFSAERLKGVDSTLKIQPAKLEDSAVYLCASSPIREQFFGPGTRLTVL.

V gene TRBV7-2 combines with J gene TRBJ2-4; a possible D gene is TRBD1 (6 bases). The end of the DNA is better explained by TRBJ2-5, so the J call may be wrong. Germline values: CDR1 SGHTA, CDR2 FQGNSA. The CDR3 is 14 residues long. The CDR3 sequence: CASSLESGAETQYF. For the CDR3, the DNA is TGTGCCAGCAGCTTAGAGTCAGGGGCCGAGACCCAGTACTTC.

CDR3 bases: TGCGCCAGCAGCCCGGGGACAGGGGGCTCGGATACGCAGTATTTT. Its translation: CASSPGTGGSDTQYF. The rearrangement joins TRBV5-1 to TRBJ2-3, with TRBD1 matching 12 bases. The junction had 6 bases not matched to a gene; V was cut back by 4 bases and J by 6 bases. CDR1 and CDR2 from the germline V gene are SGHRS and YFSETQ. The CDR3 runs to 15 residues.

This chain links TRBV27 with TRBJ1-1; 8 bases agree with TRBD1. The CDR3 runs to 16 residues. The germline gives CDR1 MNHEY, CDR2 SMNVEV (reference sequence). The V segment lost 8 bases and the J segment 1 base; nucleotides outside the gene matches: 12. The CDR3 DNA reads TGTGCCAGCGAACAGGGGGACCCCTATAGGAACACTGAAGCTTTCTTT. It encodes CASEQGDPYRNTEAFF.

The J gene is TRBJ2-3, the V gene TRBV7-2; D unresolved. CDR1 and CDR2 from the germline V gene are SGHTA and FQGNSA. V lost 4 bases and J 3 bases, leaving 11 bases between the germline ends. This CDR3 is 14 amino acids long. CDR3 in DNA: TGTGCCAGCAGCTCCAGCCGCAGGACAGATACGCAGTATTTT. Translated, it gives CASSSSRRTDTQYF.

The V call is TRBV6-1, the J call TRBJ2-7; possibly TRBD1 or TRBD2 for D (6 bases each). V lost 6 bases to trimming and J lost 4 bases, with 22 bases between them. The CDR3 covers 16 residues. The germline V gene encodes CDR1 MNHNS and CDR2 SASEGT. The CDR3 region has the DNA TGTGCCAGCAGCCTCCCCGGCGGGACACCAAGATACGAGCAGTACTTC. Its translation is CASSLPGGTPRYEQYF.